This TCR beta chain comes out of a study of blood T cells in healthy people across ages. A second about 6 to 12 cycle PCR used barcoded and J-beta primers. Each cDNA molecule received a tag from a template-switch adaptor that had 12 random nucleotides. MiXCR, run by TCRdb on the 5' RACE reads, gives a single entry per CDR3 protein. The table has fewer than 700,000 distinct CDR3 sequences, around 38% seen once. The CDR3 runs to 15 residues. Germline-derived CDR1 and CDR2 are SGHTA and FQGNSA. V dropped 5 bases and J dropped 2; count of bases not matched to a gene: 5. What was sequenced was blood. This rearrangement joins TRBV7-2 to TRBJ2-2, with TRBD2 matching over 7 bases. The TCR sequence derives from an older man in good health. CDR3 nucleotide sequence: TGTGCCAGCAGCCCCCTAGCGGACAACACCGGGGAGCTGTTTTTT. Protein: CASSPLADNTGELFF.